This entry lists 11 T cell receptor beta chains sequenced from one sample in a study of beta chain features in type 1 diabetes. What was sequenced were expressed TCRB transcripts, since all of the isolated RNA had been reverse transcribed. Here immunoSEQ multiplex PCR was the method, and the copy in TCRdb shows in-frame clones only, minus some. The sample consists of about 620,000 clones, roughly 16% of them appearing once. Sequences were obtained from naive CD4+ T cells from blood. The receptor source for this set is a man younger than 35 in good health.

The table lists this clone with a few counts. Other DNA sequences within the sample encode an identical CDR3. This rearrangement joins TRBV28 to TRBJ2-7; 7 bases align to TRBD1. This CDR3 spans 12 amino acids. With 6 bases clipped from V and 1 base from J, the junction kept 0 bases outside the gene matches. The germline gives CDR1 MDHEN, CDR2 SYDVKM. CDR3 residues: CASRQGSYEQYF. CDR3 coding DNA: TGTGCCAGCAGACAGGGGTCCTACGAGCAGTACTTC.

The chain couples TRBV19 to TRBJ1-1, with TRBD1 identical over 8 bases. With V trimmed by 4 bases and J by 4 bases, 11 bases remained unmatched. Germline CDR1 is LNHDA and CDR2 is SQIVND (reference sequence). This CDR3 contains 16 residues. CDR3: CASSNPLGQAGTEAFF. CDR3 sequence (DNA): TGTGCCAGTAGTAACCCGCTGGGACAGGCGGGCACTGAAGCTTTCTTT. Drawing the rest from reference TRBV19 and TRBJ1-1, the complete variable domain is DGGITQSPKYLFRKEGQNVTLSCEQNLNHDAMYWYRQDPGQGLRLIYYSQIVNDFQKGDIAEGYSVSREKKESFPLTVTSAQKNPTAFYLCASSNPLGQAGTEAFFGQGTRLTVV.

V and J are TRBV5-4 and TRBJ2-5; the match to TRBD1 covers 7 bases. The CDR3 extends over 13 amino acids. Unmatched junction bases numbered 4, after V lost 4 bases and J lost 4 bases. The germline CDR1 and CDR2 sequences are SGHNT and YYREEE (reference sequence). CDR3 in amino acids: CASSLTGRETQYF. Here the CDR3 DNA reads TGTGCCAGCAGCCTGACAGGGCGAGAGACCCAGTACTTC.

The chain employs TRBV5-6 and TRBJ2-7; D not resolved. Germline assignment: CDR1 SGHDT and CDR2 YYEEEE. There are 11 residues in the CDR3. V lost 0 bases and J 6 bases, leaving 4 bases between the germline ends. CDR3 residues: CASSLGFEQYF. CDR3 sequence (DNA): TGTGCCAGCAGCTTGGGGTTCGAGCAGTACTTC. Supplemented by reference TRBV5-6 and TRBJ2-7, the full variable domain reads DAGVTQSPTHLIKTRGQQVTLRCSPKSGHDTVSWYQQALGQGPQFIFQYYEEEERQRGNFPDRFSGHQFPNYSSELNVNALLLGDSALYLCASSLGFEQYFGPGTRLTVT.

This clone has more than one count but fewer than ten. The chain couples TRBV7-2 to TRBJ2-7, with D unclear. The CDR3 sequence is 13 residues long. Trimming removed 5 bases at V and 1 base at J, with 9 bases between. CDR1 is SGHTA, CDR2 FQGNSA, per germline. The CDR3 nucleotides are TGTGCCAGCAGCGCGGTGTCGTCCTACGAGCAGTACTTC. Translation: CASSAVSSYEQYF.

This chain connects TRBV7-2 to TRBJ1-2, with TRBD1 identical over 8 bases. This CDR3 region has 16 residues. Losses at the gene ends were 5 bases for V and 4 bases for J; bases not matched to a gene: 12. Germline-derived CDR1 and CDR2 are SGHTA and FQGNSA. The CDR3 here is CASSKAGQGGSYGYTF. Written as DNA, the CDR3 is TGTGCCAGCAGCAAGGCCGGACAGGGTGGGAGCTATGGCTACACCTTC.

V usage is TRBV6-5 and J usage is TRBJ2-7; D is possibly TRBD1 or TRBD2 (6 bases each). The V and J ends lost 6 bases and 5 bases respectively, with 17 bases between them. CDR3 size: 14 residues. CDR1 is MNHEY and CDR2 is SVGAGI in the germline V gene. CDR3 bases: TGTGCCAGCAGGGAGGGGGGCGCGAAGGACGAGCAGTACTTC. Amino acids: CASREGGAKDEQYF.

CDR3 residues: CASSPSGGRDWTEAFF. The CDR3 coding sequence is TGTGCCAGCAGCCCTTCAGGGGGACGAGATTGGACTGAAGCTTTCTTT. The chain employs TRBV7-2 and TRBJ1-1, with TRBD1 matching over 7 bases. The CDR3 covers 16 residues. The germline V gene has CDR1 SGHTA and CDR2 FQGNSA. With 5 bases clipped from V and 5 bases from J, the junction kept 14 bases outside the gene matches.

V and J are TRBV6-1 and TRBJ2-1; possible D gene TRBD2, 6 bases. V lost 1 base and J lost 9, with 16 bases in between. Looked up from germline, CDR1 is MNHNS and CDR2 is SASEGT. The CDR3 length is 15 residues. Here the CDR3 reads CASSEVGLGLREQFF. In DNA form, the CDR3 reads TGTGCCAGCAGTGAAGTGGGACTCGGGCTTCGTGAGCAGTTCTTC.

Of note for this clone: Given a much more abundant clone one base away, this may be a read error. Distinct nucleotide sequences in the sample also encode this CDR3. V usage is TRBV7-3 and J usage is TRBJ2-6; D is ambiguous. Germline V gene data show CDR1 as SGHTA and CDR2 as FQGTGA. The CDR3 runs to 14 residues. Between the trimmed V and J ends, which lost 1 base and 1 base, there was a span of 2 bases. The CDR3 DNA reads as TGTGCCAGCAGCTTAAATTCTGGGGCCAACGTCCTGACTTTC. As protein: CASSLNSGANVLTF. The variable domain in full, with the rest retrieved from reference TRBV7-3 and TRBJ2-6, is GAGVSQTPSNKVTEKGKYVELRCDPISGHTALYWYRQSLGQGPEFLIYFQGTGAADDSGLPNDRFFAVRPEGSVSTLKIQRTERGDSAVYLCASSLNSGANVLTFGAGSRLTVL.

This clone was counted at least ten times. V usage is TRBV18 and J usage is TRBJ2-5; D gene uncertain. Germline loops: CDR1 KGHSH, CDR2 LQKENI. The CDR3 runs 13 residues. The germline V and J ends were trimmed by 2 bases and 3 bases, with 7 bases remaining between them. CDR3 residues: CASSPDTKETQYF. CDR3 DNA: TGTGCCAGCTCACCAGACACCAAAGAGACCCAGTACTTC.